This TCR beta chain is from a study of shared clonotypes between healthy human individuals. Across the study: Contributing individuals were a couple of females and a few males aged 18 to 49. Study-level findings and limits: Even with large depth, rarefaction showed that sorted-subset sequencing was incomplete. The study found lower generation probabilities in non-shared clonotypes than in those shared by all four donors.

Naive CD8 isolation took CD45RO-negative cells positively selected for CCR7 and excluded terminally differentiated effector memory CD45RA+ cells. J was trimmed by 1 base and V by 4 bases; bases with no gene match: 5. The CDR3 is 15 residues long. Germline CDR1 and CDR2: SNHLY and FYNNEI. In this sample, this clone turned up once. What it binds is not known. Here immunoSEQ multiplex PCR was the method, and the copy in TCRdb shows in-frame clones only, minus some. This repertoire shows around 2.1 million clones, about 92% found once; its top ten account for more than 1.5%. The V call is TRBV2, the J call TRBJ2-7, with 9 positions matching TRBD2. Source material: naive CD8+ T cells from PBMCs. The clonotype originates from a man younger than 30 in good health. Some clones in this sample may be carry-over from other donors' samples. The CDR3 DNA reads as TGTGCCAGCAGTGCGGCGGGAGGGGGATCCTACGAGCAGTACTTC. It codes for CASSAAGGGSYEQYF.